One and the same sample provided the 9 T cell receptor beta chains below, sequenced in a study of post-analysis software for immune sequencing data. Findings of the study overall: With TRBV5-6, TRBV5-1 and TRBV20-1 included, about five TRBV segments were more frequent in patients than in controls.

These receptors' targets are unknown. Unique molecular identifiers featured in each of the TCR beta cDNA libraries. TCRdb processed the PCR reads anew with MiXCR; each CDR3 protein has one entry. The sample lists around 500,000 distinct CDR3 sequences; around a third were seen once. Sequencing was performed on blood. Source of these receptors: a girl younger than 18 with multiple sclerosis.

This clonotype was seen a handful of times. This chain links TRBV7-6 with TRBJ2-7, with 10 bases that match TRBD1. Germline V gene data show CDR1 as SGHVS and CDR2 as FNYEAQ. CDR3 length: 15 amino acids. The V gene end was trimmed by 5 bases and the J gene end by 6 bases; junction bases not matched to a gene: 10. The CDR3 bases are TGTGCCAGCAGCCTTAATGCCGGGGACAGGGGCGAGCAGTACTTC. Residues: CASSLNAGDRGEQYF.

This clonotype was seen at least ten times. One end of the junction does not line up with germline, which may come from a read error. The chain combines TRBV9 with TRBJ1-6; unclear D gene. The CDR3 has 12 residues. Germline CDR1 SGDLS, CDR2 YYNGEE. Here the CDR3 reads CASGKINSALHF. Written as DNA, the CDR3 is TGTGCCAGCGGGAAGATAAATTCAGCCCTCCACTTT.

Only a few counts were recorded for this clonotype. In DNA form, the CDR3 reads TGTGCCAGCAGCCAGGGTTTTATGGGGTACACTGAAGCTTTCTTT. Translated, it gives CASSQGFMGYTEAFF. The rearrangement uses TRBV4-2 and TRBJ1-1; D is undetermined. CDR3 length equals 15 residues. V lost 3 bases and J 3 bases, leaving 14 bases between the germline ends. CDR1 is LGHNA, CDR2 YNFKEQ, per germline.

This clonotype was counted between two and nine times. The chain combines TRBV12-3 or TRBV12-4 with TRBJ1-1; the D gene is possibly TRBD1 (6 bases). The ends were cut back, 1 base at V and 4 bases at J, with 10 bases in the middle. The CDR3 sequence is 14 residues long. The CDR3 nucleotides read TGTGCCAGCAGTTTAGGTGTCAGGGGCACTGAAGCTTTCTTT. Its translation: CASSLGVRGTEAFF.

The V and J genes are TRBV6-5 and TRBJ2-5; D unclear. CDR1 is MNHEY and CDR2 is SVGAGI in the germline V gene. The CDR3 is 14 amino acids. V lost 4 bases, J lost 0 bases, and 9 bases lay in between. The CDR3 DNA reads TGTGCCAGCAGTTGGGGTTTCCACCAAGAGACCCAGTACTTC. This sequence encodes CASSWGFHQETQYF.

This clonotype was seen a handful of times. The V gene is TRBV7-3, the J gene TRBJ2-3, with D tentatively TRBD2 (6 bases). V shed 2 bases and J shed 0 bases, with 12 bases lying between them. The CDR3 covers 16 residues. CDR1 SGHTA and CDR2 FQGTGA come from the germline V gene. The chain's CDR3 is CASSLGGKTSTDTQYF. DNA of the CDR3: TGTGCCAGCAGCTTAGGGGGGAAAACTAGCACAGATACGCAGTATTTT.

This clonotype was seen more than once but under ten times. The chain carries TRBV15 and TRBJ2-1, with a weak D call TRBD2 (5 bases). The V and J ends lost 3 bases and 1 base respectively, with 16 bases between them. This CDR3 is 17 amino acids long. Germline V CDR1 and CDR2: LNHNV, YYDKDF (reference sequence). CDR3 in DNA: TGTGCCACCAGCAGCAACTCGAGGGCAGGATCCTACAATGAGCAGTTCTTC. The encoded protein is CATSSNSRAGSYNEQFF.

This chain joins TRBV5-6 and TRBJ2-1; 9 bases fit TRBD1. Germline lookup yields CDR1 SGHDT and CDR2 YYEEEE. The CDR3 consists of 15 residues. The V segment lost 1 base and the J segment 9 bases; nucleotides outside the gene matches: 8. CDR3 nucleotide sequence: TGTGCCAGCAGCTTGACGGGACAGGGTGAAACTGAGCAGTTCTTC. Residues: CASSLTGQGETEQFF.

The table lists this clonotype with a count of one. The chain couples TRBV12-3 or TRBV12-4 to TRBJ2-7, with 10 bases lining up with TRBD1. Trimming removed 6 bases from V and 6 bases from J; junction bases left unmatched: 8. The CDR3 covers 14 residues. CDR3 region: CASRPGQGCVEQYF. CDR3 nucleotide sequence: TGTGCCAGCAGACCGGGACAGGGGTGTGTCGAGCAGTACTTC.